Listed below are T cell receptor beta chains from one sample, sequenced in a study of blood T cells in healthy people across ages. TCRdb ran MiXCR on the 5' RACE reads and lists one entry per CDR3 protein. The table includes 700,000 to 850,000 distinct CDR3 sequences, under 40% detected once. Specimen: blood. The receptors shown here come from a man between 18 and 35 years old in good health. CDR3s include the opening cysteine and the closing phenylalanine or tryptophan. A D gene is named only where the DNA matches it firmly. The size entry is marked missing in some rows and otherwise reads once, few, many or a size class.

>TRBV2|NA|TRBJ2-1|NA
CASSEVLAGPYNEQFF
TGTGCCAGCAGTGAAGTGCTAGCTGGGCCCTACAATGAGCAGTTCTTC
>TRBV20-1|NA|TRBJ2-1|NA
CSAPRGREQFF
TGCAGTGCTCCCAGGGGGAGGGAGCAGTTCTTC
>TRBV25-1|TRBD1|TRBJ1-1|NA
CASRGGQYPNTEAFF
TGTGCCAGCAGGGGGGGACAGTACCCGAACACTGAAGCTTTCTTT
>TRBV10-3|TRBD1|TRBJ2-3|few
CAISDSGTAGTDTQYF
TGTGCCATCAGTGATTCAGGGACAGCCGGCACAGATACGCAGTATTTT
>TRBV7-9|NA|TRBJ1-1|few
CASSWGSHTEAFF
TGTGCCAGCAGCTGGGGAAGCCACACTGAAGCTTTCTTT
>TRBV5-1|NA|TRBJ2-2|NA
CASSLRGGELFF
TGCGCCAGCAGCCTCCGTGGCGGGGAGCTGTTTTTT
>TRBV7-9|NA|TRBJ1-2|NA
CASSPYGDGYTF
TGTGCCAGCAGTCCCTACGGGGATGGCTACACCTTC
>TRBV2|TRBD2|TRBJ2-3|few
CASSGLAGTTDTQYF
TGTGCCAGCAGTGGACTAGCGGGGACCACAGATACGCAGTATTTT
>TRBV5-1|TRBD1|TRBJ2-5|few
CASRMTGESRETQYF
TGCGCCAGCAGGATGACAGGGGAATCGAGGGAGACCCAGTACTTC
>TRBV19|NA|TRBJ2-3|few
CASQGVNTDTQYF
TGTGCCAGCCAGGGAGTAAACACAGATACGCAGTATTTT
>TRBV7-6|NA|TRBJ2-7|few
CASSLSNRGEQYF
TGTGCCAGCAGCTTGTCTAATCGGGGCGAGCAGTACTTC
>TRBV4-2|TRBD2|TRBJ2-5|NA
CASSHLTGTRSETQYF
TGTGCCAGCAGCCACCTCACCGGGACTAGGAGCGAAACCCAGTACTTC
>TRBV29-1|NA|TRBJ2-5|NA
CSVEWVGNEQYF
TGCAGCGTTGAATGGGTTGGAAATGAGCAGTACTTC
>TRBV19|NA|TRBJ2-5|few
CASSNLDDEQYF
TGTGCCAGTAGTAATCTTGACGATGAGCAGTACTTC
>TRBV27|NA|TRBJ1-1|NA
CASSAGVRRILNTEAFF
TGTGCCAGCAGTGCAGGGGTCAGACGGATACTGAACACTGAAGCTTTCTTT
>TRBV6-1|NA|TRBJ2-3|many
CASSGWAGSSTDTQYF
TGTGCCAGCAGTGGATGGGCGGGGAGTAGCACAGATACGCAGTATTTT
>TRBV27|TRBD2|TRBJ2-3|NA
CASSLGLATFTDTQYF
TGTGCCAGCAGTTTGGGACTAGCGACGTTTACAGATACGCAGTATTTT
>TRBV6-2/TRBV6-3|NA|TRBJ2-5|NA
CASSSPKRGETQYF
TGTGCCAGCAGTTCTCCAAAAAGGGGGGAGACCCAGTACTTC
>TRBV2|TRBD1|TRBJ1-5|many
CASRVTGGQPQHF
TGTGCCAGCAGAGTAACAGGGGGTCAGCCCCAGCATTTT
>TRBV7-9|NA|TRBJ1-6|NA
CASSPISQSPLHF
TGTGCCAGCAGCCCGATTTCGCAGTCACCCCTCCACTTT
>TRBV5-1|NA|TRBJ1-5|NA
CASSLDSPSNQPQHF
TGCGCCAGCAGCCTCGACAGCCCCAGCAATCAGCCCCAGCATTTT
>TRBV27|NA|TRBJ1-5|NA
CASSSPLRGSNQPQHF
TGTGCCAGCAGTTCCCCCCTACGGGGGAGCAATCAGCCCCAGCATTTT
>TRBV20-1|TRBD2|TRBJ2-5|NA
CSARRLAAQETQYF
TGCAGTGCGAGACGCCTAGCGGCTCAAGAGACCCAGTACTTC
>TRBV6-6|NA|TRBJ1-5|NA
CASSPDGAKPQHF
TGTGCCAGCAGTCCCGACGGGGCTAAGCCCCAGCATTTT
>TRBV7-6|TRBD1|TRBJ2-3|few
CASSLVAGQGVSGATDTQYF
TGTGCCAGCAGCTTAGTAGCAGGACAGGGGGTCTCGGGAGCCACAGATACGCAGTATTTT
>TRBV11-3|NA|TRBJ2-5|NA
CASSLGGASETQYF
TGTGCCAGCAGCCTGGGGGGCGCCTCCGAGACCCAGTACTTC
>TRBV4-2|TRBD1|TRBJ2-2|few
CASSQEPGQGNTGELFF
TGTGCCAGCAGCCAGGAACCGGGACAGGGTAACACCGGGGAGCTGTTTTTT
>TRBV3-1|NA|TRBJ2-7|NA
CASSHLQTETNNEQYF
TGTGCCAGCAGCCACCTCCAGACAGAGACGAACAATGAGCAGTACTTC
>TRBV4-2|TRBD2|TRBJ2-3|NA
CASSLNSGGAADTQYF
TGTGCCAGCAGCCTAAACAGCGGGGGGGCTGCAGATACGCAGTATTTT
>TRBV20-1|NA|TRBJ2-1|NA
CSARGRGNEQFF
TGCAGTGCTAGAGGGAGGGGCAATGAGCAGTTCTTC
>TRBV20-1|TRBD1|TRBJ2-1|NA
CSADKFWDREYEQFF
TGCAGTGCTGATAAATTCTGGGACAGGGAGTACGAGCAGTTCTTC
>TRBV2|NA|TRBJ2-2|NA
CASRAGDTNTGELFF
TGTGCCAGCAGGGCGGGGGACACGAACACCGGGGAGCTGTTTTTT
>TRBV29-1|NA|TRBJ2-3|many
CSAPVEPSTDTQYF
TGCAGCGCCCCGGTTGAGCCCAGCACAGATACGCAGTATTTT
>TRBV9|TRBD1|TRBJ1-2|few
CASSAEGARGYGYTF
TGTGCCAGCAGCGCCGAGGGGGCTCGAGGCTATGGCTACACCTTC
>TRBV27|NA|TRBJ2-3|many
CASSPPPWRGGSTDTQYF
TGTGCCAGCAGTCCACCACCTTGGCGAGGAGGTAGCACAGATACGCAGTATTTT
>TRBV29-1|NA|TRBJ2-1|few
CSVRNYNEQFF
TGCAGCGTTAGGAACTACAATGAGCAGTTCTTC
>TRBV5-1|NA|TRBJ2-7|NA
CASSLAAATYNEQYF
TGCGCCAGCAGCTTGGCGGCAGCTACCTACAATGAGCAGTACTTC
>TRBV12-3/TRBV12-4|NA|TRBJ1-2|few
CASSESGHWAGYTF
TGTGCCAGCAGTGAGTCGGGACATTGGGCCGGCTACACCTTC
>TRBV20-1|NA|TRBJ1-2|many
CSAKATALDYGYTF
TGCAGTGCTAAAGCCACAGCGCTCGACTATGGCTACACCTTC
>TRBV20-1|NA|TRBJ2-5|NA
CSTRANPVETQYF
TGCAGTACCAGGGCGAACCCTGTTGAGACCCAGTACTTC
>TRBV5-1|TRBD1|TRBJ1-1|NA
CASTLTGIPNTEAFF
TGCGCCAGCACCCTGACAGGGATCCCGAACACTGAAGCTTTCTTT
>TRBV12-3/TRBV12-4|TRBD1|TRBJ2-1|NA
CASSRTGLNNEQFF
TGTGCCAGCAGTAGGACAGGGCTCAACAATGAGCAGTTCTTC
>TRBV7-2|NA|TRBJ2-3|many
CASSLEGDPPRWDTQYF
TGTGCCAGCAGCTTAGAAGGCGACCCTCCGAGGTGGGATACGCAGTATTTT
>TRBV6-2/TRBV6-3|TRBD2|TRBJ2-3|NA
CASSSKRGSTDTQYF
TGTGCCAGCAGTTCGAAGCGGGGGAGCACAGATACGCAGTATTTT
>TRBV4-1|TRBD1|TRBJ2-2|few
CASSLERQGPSNTGELFF
TGCGCCAGCAGCCTGGAACGACAGGGACCCTCGAACACCGGGGAGCTGTTTTTT
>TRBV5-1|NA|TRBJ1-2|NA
CASSLYGPGYTF
TGCGCCAGCAGCTTGTATGGTCCGGGCTACACCTTC
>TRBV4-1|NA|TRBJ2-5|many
CASSHGSYETQYF
TGCGCCAGCAGCCACGGTAGCTACGAGACCCAGTACTTC
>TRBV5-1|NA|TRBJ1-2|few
CASSPGTECGYTF
TGCGCCAGCAGCCCTGGGACGGAGTGTGGCTACACCTTC
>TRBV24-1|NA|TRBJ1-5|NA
CATSDSQRTQPQHF
TGTGCCACCAGTGATTCGCAGCGAACTCAGCCCCAGCATTTT
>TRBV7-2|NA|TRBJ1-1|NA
CASSPTAPEAFF
TGTGCCAGCAGCCCGACAGCTCCTGAAGCTTTCTTT
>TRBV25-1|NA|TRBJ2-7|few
CASSVTDQQGGYEQYF
TGTGCCAGCAGTGTTACGGACCAACAAGGAGGCTACGAGCAGTACTTC
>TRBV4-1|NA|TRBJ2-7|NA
CASSQDWGSSYNEQYF
TGCGCCAGCAGCCAAGATTGGGGGAGCTCCTACAATGAGCAGTACTTC
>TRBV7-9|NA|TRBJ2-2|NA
CASSFLKQIASGELFF
TGTGCCAGCAGCTTCTTGAAACAGATCGCTTCGGGGGAGCTGTTTTTT